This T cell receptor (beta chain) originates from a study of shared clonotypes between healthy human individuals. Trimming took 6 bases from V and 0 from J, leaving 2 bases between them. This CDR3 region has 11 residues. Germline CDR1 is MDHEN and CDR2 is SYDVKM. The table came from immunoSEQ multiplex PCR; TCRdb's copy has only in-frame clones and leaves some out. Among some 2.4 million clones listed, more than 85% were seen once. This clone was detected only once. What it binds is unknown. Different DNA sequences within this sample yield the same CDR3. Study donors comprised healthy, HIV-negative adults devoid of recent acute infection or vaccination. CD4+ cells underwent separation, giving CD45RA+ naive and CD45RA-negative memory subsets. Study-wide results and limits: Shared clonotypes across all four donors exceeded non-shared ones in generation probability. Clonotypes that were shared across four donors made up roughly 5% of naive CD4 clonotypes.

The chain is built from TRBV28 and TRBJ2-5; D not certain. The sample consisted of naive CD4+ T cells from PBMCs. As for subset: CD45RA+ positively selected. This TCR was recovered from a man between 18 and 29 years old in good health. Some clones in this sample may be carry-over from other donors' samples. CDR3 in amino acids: CASRDQETQYF. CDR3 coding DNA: TGTGCCAGCAGGGACCAAGAGACCCAGTACTTC.